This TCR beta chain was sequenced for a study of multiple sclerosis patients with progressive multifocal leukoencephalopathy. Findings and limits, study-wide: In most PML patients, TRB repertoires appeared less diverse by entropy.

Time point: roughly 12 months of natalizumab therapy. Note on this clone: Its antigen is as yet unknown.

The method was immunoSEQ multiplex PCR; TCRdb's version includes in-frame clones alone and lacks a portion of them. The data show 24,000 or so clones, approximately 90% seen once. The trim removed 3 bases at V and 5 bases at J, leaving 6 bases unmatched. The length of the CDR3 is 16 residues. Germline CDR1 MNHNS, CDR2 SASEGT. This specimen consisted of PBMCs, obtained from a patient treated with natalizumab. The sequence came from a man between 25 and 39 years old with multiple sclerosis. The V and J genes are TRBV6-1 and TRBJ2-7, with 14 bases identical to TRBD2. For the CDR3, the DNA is TGTGCCAGCAGTGAGACTAGCGGGAGGGCCGAGCACGAGCAGTACTTC. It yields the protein CASSETSGRAEHEQYF.